The rows below give T cell receptor beta chains drawn from one sample of a study of CD8+ T cells in alopecia areata. Method: immunoSEQ multiplex PCR; TCRdb's copy keeps in-frame clones and lacks some. The sample carries 120,000 or so clones, less than 50% recorded once. Sequences were obtained from NKG2D-low CD8+ T cells sorted from blood. These receptors were taken from a human donor with alopecia areata. Each CDR3 is given with its conserved first and last residue. Each record gives: clone size, V gene, J gene, D gene, CDR3 protein, CDR3 DNA. A D gene is named only where the DNA matches it firmly. Part of the rows lack a size; the others show once, few, many or a class for expanded clones.

clone size: NA
V gene: TRBV30
J gene: TRBJ2-7
D gene: NA
CDR3 protein: CAWKPALSPEQYF
CDR3 DNA: TGTGCCTGGAAACCGGCCCTCTCGCCCGAGCAGTACTTC

clone size: NA
V gene: TRBV7-2
J gene: TRBJ2-7
D gene: NA
CDR3 protein: CASSLMYSGRSYEQYF
CDR3 DNA: TGTGCCAGCAGCCTGATGTACAGCGGGCGTTCCTACGAGCAGTACTTC

clone size: NA
V gene: TRBV27
J gene: TRBJ2-7
D gene: NA
CDR3 protein: CASSPRSGYEQYF
CDR3 DNA: TGTGCCAGCAGTCCCCGGAGTGGCTACGAGCAGTACTTC

clone size: NA
V gene: TRBV29-1
J gene: TRBJ1-4
D gene: NA
CDR3 protein: CSVAQGGKLFF
CDR3 DNA: TGCAGCGTAGCACAGGGAGGAAAACTGTTTTTT

clone size: NA
V gene: TRBV2
J gene: TRBJ1-1
D gene: NA
CDR3 protein: CASKGPEAFF
CDR3 DNA: TGTGCCAGCAAGGGACCCGAAGCTTTCTTT

clone size: NA
V gene: TRBV28
J gene: TRBJ2-7
D gene: TRBD1
CDR3 protein: CASSTGVYEQYF
CDR3 DNA: TGTGCCAGCAGCACAGGGGTATACGAGCAGTACTTC

clone size: few
V gene: TRBV29-1
J gene: TRBJ2-5
D gene: TRBD1
CDR3 protein: CSVTGQGEAETQYF
CDR3 DNA: TGCAGCGTGACAGGACAGGGTGAGGCAGAGACCCAGTACTTC

clone size: few
V gene: TRBV29-1
J gene: TRBJ1-4
D gene: NA
CDR3 protein: CSVEFREKLFF
CDR3 DNA: TGCAGCGTTGAGTTCAGGGAAAAACTGTTTTTT

clone size: few
V gene: TRBV28
J gene: TRBJ2-1
D gene: TRBD1
CDR3 protein: CASSLTGGSGKQFF
CDR3 DNA: TGTGCCAGCAGCCTTACAGGGGGCTCTGGAAAGCAGTTCTTC

clone size: few
V gene: TRBV29-1
J gene: TRBJ2-2
D gene: NA
CDR3 protein: CSVVSSTGELFF
CDR3 DNA: TGCAGCGTTGTTTCTTCCACCGGGGAGCTGTTTTTT

clone size: NA
V gene: TRBV7-9
J gene: TRBJ2-5
D gene: NA
CDR3 protein: CASSLVAGAEETQYF
CDR3 DNA: TGTGCCAGCAGCCTCGTGGCAGGGGCGGAGGAGACCCAGTACTTC

clone size: NA
V gene: TRBV30
J gene: TRBJ2-7
D gene: TRBD1
CDR3 protein: CAWALGQGAYEQYF
CDR3 DNA: TGTGCCTGGGCGCTCGGACAGGGGGCTTACGAGCAGTACTTC

clone size: NA
V gene: TRBV28
J gene: TRBJ2-7
D gene: NA
CDR3 protein: CATFGRSSYEQYF
CDR3 DNA: TGTGCCACTTTCGGAAGAAGCTCCTACGAGCAGTACTTC

clone size: few
V gene: TRBV30
J gene: TRBJ1-5
D gene: NA
CDR3 protein: CAWSTTRDSNQPQHF
CDR3 DNA: TGTGCCTGGAGTACGACCCGGGACAGCAATCAGCCCCAGCATTTT

clone size: few
V gene: TRBV27
J gene: TRBJ2-1
D gene: TRBD1
CDR3 protein: CASHDRDEQFF
CDR3 DNA: TGTGCCAGCCACGACAGGGATGAGCAGTTCTTC

clone size: NA
V gene: TRBV5-1
J gene: TRBJ2-7
D gene: NA
CDR3 protein: CASSPEGGYEQYF
CDR3 DNA: TGCGCCAGCAGCCCTGAAGGGGGCTACGAGCAGTACTTC

clone size: few
V gene: TRBV29-1
J gene: TRBJ1-2
D gene: NA
CDR3 protein: CSVVFGGTNYGYTF
CDR3 DNA: TGCAGCGTTGTCTTCGGGGGGACGAACTATGGCTACACCTTC

clone size: NA
V gene: TRBV29-1
J gene: TRBJ2-2
D gene: NA
CDR3 protein: CSALTENTGELFF
CDR3 DNA: TGCAGCGCCTTGACTGAGAACACCGGGGAGCTGTTTTTT

clone size: NA
V gene: TRBV29-1
J gene: TRBJ2-5
D gene: NA
CDR3 protein: CSGRDSEETQYF
CDR3 DNA: TGCAGCGGACGGGACTCTGAAGAGACCCAGTACTTC

clone size: NA
V gene: TRBV30
J gene: TRBJ2-2
D gene: TRBD2
CDR3 protein: CAWRFSGKVAGELFF
CDR3 DNA: TGTGCCTGGAGATTTAGCGGGAAAGTCGCCGGGGAGCTGTTTTTT

clone size: few
V gene: TRBV29-1
J gene: TRBJ2-2
D gene: NA
CDR3 protein: CSVDPVDTGELFF
CDR3 DNA: TGCAGCGTTGATCCAGTAGACACCGGGGAGCTGTTTTTT

clone size: few
V gene: TRBV4-1
J gene: TRBJ2-3
D gene: NA
CDR3 protein: CASSQDWTLGGTQYF
CDR3 DNA: TGCGCCAGCAGCCAAGATTGGACGTTGGGAGGTACGCAGTATTTT

clone size: NA
V gene: TRBV29-1
J gene: TRBJ1-2
D gene: NA
CDR3 protein: CSVRTGYGYTF
CDR3 DNA: TGCAGCGTTCGGACCGGTTATGGCTACACCTTC

clone size: once
V gene: TRBV7-9
J gene: TRBJ2-5
D gene: NA
CDR3 protein: CASSLTIRAQGNRTQYF
CDR3 DNA: TGTGCCAGCAGCTTAACAATCCGGGCCCAGGGCAATAGGACCCAGTACTTC

clone size: NA
V gene: TRBV2
J gene: TRBJ2-1
D gene: NA
CDR3 protein: CASSANEQFF
CDR3 DNA: TGTGCCAGCAGTGCCAATGAGCAGTTCTTC

clone size: NA
V gene: TRBV9
J gene: TRBJ2-7
D gene: TRBD1
CDR3 protein: CASSAPGQEHEQYF
CDR3 DNA: TGTGCCAGCAGCGCCCCGGGACAGGAGCACGAGCAGTACTTC

clone size: few
V gene: TRBV29-1
J gene: TRBJ2-5
D gene: NA
CDR3 protein: CSVDVDSEETQYF
CDR3 DNA: TGCAGCGTTGATGTGGACAGTGAAGAGACCCAGTACTTC

clone size: NA
V gene: TRBV29-1
J gene: TRBJ1-1
D gene: NA
CDR3 protein: CSVDSPENTEAFF
CDR3 DNA: TGCAGCGTTGACTCGCCGGAGAACACTGAAGCTTTCTTT